This paragraph covers one T cell receptor (beta chain) sequence. The naive CD8 subset, CD45RO-negative cells positively selected for CCR7, excluded terminally differentiated effector memory CD45RA+ cells. This entry is derived from a study of shared clonotypes between healthy human individuals. The CDR3 sequence is 15 residues long. CDR1 MNHEY and CDR2 SVGAGI come from the germline V gene. Between the trimmed V and J ends, which lost 7 bases and 3 bases, there was a span of 18 bases. Samples underwent the assay at deep level. The assay was immunoSEQ multiplex PCR, and TCRdb's table has in-frame clones only and misses some. The sample has around 2,000,000 clones, about 92% seen once; the top ten hold around 1.7%.

Sequencing was performed on naive CD8+ T cells from PBMCs. The receptor's source is a man between 18 and 35 years old in good health. Some clones in this sample may be carry-over from other donors' samples. J is TRBJ1-2 and V is TRBV6-5; D perhaps matches TRBD1 (5 bases). CDR3 sequence reads: CASTFREGWDYGYTF. In nucleotides, the CDR3 is TGTGCCAGCACCTTCAGGGAAGGATGGGACTATGGCTACACCTTC.